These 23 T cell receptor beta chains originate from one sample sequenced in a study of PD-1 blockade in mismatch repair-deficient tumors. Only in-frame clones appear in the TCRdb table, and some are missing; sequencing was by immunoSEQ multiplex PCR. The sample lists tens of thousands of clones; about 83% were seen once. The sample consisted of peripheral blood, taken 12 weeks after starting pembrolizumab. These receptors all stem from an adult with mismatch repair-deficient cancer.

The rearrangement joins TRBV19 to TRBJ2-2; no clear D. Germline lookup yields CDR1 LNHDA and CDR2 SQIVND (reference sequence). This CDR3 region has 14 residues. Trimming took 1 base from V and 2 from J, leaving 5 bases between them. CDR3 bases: TGTGCCAGTAGTATAGTGGCCAACACCGGGGAGCTGTTTTTT. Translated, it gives CASSIVANTGELFF.

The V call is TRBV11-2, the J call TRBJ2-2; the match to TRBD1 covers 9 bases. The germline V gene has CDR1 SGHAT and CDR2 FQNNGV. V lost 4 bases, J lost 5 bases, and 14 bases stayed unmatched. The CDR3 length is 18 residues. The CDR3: CASSSPSGQGSVTGELFF. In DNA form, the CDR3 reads TGTGCCAGCAGCTCACCCAGTGGACAGGGGTCGGTAACCGGGGAGCTGTTTTTT.

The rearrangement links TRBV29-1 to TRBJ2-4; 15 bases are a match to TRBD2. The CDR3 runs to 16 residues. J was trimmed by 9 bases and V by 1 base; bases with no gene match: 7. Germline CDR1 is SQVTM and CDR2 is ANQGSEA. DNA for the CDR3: TGCAGCGTTGAAGCTGGACTAGCGGGAGGGCGGAGCATTCAGTACTTC. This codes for CSVEAGLAGGRSIQYF.

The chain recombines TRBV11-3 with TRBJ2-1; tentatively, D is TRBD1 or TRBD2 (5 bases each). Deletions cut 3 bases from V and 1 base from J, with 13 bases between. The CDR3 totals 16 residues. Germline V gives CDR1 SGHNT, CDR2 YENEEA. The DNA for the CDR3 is TGTGCCAGCAGCTTCGGTGCCGGGACGTCCTACAATGAGCAGTTCTTC. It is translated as CASSFGAGTSYNEQFF.

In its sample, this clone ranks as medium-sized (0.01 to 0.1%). For the CDR3, the DNA is TGTGCCAGCAGAGAGGACGGGGACAGGGACACCGGGGAGCTGTTTTTT. Protein: CASREDGDRDTGELFF. J is TRBJ2-2 and V is TRBV28; 9 positions agree with TRBD1. The CDR3 spans 16 residues. V lost 6 bases and J lost 3; bases outside the gene matches: 8. Germline lookup yields CDR1 MDHEN and CDR2 SYDVKM.

The CDR3 sequence is CASSPGPAGGFEQYF. In nucleotides, the CDR3 is TGTGCCAGCAGCCCTGGCCCGGCGGGAGGCTTCGAGCAGTACTTC. The chain joins TRBV7-6 to TRBJ2-7; 8 bases line up with TRBD2. The germline gives CDR1 SGHVS, CDR2 FNYEAQ. The ends lost 5 bases at V and 6 bases at J; junction bases unmatched: 12. There are 15 residues in the CDR3.

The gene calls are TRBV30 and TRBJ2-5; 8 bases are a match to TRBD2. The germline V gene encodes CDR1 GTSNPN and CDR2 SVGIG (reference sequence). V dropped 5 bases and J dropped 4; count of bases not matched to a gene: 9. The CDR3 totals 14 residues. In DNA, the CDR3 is TGTGCCTGGGGTGGGACTAGTCGTTCAGAGACCCAGTACTTC. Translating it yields CAWGGTSRSETQYF. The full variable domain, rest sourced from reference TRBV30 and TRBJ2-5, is SQTIHQWPATLVQPVGSPLSLECTVEGTSNPNLYWYRQAAGRGLQLLFYSVGIGQISSEVPQNLSASRPQDRQFILSSKKLLLSDSGFYLCAWGGTSRSETQYFGPGTRLLVL.

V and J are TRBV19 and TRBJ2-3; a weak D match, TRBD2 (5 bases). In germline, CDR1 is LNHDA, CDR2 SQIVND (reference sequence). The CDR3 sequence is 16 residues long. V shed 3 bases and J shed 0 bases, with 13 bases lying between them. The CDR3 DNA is TGTGCCAGTAGTATTAGAGGTAGCGCAAGCACAGATACGCAGTATTTT. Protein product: CASSIRGSASTDTQYF.

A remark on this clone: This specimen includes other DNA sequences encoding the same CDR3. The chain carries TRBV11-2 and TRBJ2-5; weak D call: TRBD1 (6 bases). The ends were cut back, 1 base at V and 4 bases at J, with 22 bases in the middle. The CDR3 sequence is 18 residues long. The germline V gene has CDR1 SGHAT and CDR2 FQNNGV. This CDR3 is CASSLVPADYRAGETQYF. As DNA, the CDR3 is TGTGCCAGCAGCTTAGTTCCCGCAGACTACAGGGCCGGAGAGACCCAGTACTTC.

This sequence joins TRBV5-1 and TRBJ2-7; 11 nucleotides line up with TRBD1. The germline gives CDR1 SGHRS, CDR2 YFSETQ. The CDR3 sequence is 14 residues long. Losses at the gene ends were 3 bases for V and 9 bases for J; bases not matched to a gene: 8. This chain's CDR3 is CASSSRDRGSRQYF. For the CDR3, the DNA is TGCGCCAGCAGCTCCCGGGACAGGGGGAGTCGGCAGTACTTC.

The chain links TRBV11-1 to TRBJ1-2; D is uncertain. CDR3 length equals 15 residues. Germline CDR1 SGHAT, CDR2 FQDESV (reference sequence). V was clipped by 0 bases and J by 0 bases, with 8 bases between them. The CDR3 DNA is TGTGCCAGCAGCTTAGCTCAGGCTCCTAACTATGGCTACACCTTC. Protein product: CASSLAQAPNYGYTF.

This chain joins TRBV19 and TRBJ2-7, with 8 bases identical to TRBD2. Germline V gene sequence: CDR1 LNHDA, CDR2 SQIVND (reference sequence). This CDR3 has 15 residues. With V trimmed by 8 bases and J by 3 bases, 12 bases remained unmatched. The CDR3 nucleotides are TGTGCCAGTGGCGGCGTGGCTAGCGGGTACTACGAGCAGTACTTC. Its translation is CASGGVASGYYEQYF.

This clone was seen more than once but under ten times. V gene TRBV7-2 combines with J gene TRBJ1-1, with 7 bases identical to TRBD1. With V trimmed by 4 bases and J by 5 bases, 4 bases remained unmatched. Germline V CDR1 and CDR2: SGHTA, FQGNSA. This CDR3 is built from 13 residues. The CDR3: CASSWTGRTEAFF. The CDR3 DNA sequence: TGTGCCAGCAGCTGGACAGGTCGGACTGAAGCTTTCTTT. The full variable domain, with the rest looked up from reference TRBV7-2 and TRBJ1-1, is GAGVSQSPSNKVTEKGKDVELRCDPISGHTALYWYRQSLGQGLEFLIYFQGNSAPDKSGLPSDRFSAERTGGSVSTLTIQRTQQEDSAVYLCASSWTGRTEAFFGQGTRLTVV.

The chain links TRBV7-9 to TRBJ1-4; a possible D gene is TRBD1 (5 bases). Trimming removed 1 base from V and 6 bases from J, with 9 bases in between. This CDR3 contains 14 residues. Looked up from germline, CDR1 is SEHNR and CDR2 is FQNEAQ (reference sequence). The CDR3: CASSLVGTDEKLFF. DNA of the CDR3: TGTGCCAGCAGCTTAGTAGGGACGGATGAAAAACTGTTTTTT.

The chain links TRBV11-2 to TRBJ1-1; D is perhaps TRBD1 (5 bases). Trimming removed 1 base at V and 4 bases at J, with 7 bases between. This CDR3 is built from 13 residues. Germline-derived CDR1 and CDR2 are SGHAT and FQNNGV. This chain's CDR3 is CASSLAGGTEAFF. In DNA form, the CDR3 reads TGTGCCAGCAGCTTAGCCGGGGGCACTGAAGCTTTCTTT. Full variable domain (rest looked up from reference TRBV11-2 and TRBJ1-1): EAGVAQSPRYKIIEKRQSVAFWCNPISGHATLYWYQQILGQGPKLLIQFQNNGVVDDSQLPKDRFSAERLKGVDSTLKIQPAKLEDSAVYLCASSLAGGTEAFFGQGTRLTVV.

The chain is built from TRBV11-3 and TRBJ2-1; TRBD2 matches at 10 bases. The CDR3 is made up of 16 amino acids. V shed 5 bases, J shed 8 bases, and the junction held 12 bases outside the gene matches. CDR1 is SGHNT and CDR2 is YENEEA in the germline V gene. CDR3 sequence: CASSPPSGSVMDEQFF. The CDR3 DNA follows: TGTGCCAGCAGCCCGCCTAGCGGGAGTGTTATGGATGAGCAGTTCTTC.

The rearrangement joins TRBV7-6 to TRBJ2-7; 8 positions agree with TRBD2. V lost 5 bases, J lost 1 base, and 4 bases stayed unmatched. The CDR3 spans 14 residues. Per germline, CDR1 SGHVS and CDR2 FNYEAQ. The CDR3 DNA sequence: TGTGCCAGCAGCCCACTAGCGGTTTCCTACGAGCAGTACTTC. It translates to CASSPLAVSYEQYF.

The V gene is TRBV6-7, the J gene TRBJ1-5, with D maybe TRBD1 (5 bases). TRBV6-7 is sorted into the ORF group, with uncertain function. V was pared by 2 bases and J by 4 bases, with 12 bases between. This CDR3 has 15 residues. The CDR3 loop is CASSYTWGVNQPQHF. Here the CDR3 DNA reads TGTGCCAGCAGTTACACATGGGGGGTTAATCAGCCCCAGCATTTT.

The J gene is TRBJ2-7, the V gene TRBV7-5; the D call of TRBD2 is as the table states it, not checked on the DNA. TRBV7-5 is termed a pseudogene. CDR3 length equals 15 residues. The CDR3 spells CVRSLGGKRAYEQYF. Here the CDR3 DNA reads TGTGTCAGAAGCTTAGGGGGAAAGCGGGCCTACGAGCAGTACTTC.

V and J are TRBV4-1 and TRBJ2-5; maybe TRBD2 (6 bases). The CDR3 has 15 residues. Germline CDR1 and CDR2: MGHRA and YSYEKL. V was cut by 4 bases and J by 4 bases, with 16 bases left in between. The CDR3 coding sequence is TGCGCCAGCAGCCGCGTAGCGGATCCCCGAGAGACCCAGTACTTC. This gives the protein CASSRVADPRETQYF.

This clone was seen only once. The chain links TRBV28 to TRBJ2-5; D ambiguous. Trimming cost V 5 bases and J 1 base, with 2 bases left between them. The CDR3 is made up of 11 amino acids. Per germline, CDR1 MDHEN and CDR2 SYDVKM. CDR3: CASSTQETQYF. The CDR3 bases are TGTGCCAGCAGTACCCAAGAGACCCAGTACTTC.

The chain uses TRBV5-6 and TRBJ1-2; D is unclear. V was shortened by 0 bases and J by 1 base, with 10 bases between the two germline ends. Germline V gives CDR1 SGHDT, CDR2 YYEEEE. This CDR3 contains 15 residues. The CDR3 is CASSLGIQSNYGYTF. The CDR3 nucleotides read TGTGCCAGCAGCTTGGGTATCCAGAGTAACTATGGCTACACCTTC. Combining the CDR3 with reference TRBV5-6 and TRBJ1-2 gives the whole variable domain DAGVTQSPTHLIKTRGQQVTLRCSPKSGHDTVSWYQQALGQGPQFIFQYYEEEERQRGNFPDRFSGHQFPNYSSELNVNALLLGDSALYLCASSLGIQSNYGYTFGSGTRLTVV.

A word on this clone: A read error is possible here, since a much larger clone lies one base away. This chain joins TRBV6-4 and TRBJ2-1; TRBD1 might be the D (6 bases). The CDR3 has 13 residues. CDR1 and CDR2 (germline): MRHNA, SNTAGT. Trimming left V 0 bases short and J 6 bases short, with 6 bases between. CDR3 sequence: CASSDSDSNEQFF. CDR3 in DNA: TGTGCCAGCAGTGACTCGGACAGCAATGAGCAGTTCTTC.